The next 12 T cell receptor beta chains were all read from a single sample in a study of T cell changes during pregnancy in multiple sclerosis. The data were produced by immunoSEQ multiplex PCR, yet TCRdb's version contains in-frame clones alone and is incomplete. The sample has roughly 36,000 clones; 91% are singletons. The sequencing here drew on CD8+ T cells from peripheral blood mononuclear cells, taken in the second trimester of pregnancy. The receptor source for this set is a female donor with multiple sclerosis, enrolled in a pregnancy study.

The gene calls are TRBV7-6 and TRBJ1-3; 7 positions match TRBD1. V gave up 1 base and J gave up 0 bases; unmatched junction bases: 6. The germline CDR1 and CDR2 sequences are SGHVS and FNYEAQ. The CDR3 has 17 amino acids. As DNA, the CDR3 is TGTGCCAGCAGCTTAGATCAGGCAGGGGGCTCTGGAAACACCATATATTTT. It translates to CASSLDQAGGSGNTIYF.

The CDR3 region is CASSLQGHADYEQYF. The CDR3 nucleotides are TGTGCCAGCAGCTTACAGGGGCACGCCGACTACGAGCAGTACTTC. The rearrangement links TRBV5-4 to TRBJ2-7, with 7 bases identical to TRBD1. Germline CDR1 reads SGHNT; CDR2 reads YYREEE (reference sequence). Unmatched junction bases numbered 8, after V lost 2 bases and J lost 3 bases. The CDR3 loop spans 15 amino acids.

With regard to this clone: An end of the junction does not agree with germline; a read error may underlie this. The chain is built from TRBV7-3 and TRBJ1-2; 8 bases are shared with TRBD1. This CDR3 has 17 residues. CDR1 is SGHTA and CDR2 is FQGTGA in the germline V gene. CDR3 in amino acids: CASSVTAGGEGLWGYTF. The CDR3 coding sequence is TGTGCCAGCAGCGTAACCGCAGGGGGCGAAGGGTTGTGGGGCTACACCTTC.

The chain uses TRBV19 and TRBJ1-3; D not certain. CDR3 length: 16 amino acids. V was cut by 5 bases and J by 0 bases, with 14 bases left in between. CDR1 is LNHDA and CDR2 is SQIVND in the germline V gene (reference sequence). The CDR3 is CASSWSLADSGNTIYF. The DNA of the CDR3 is TGTGCCAGTAGTTGGTCCCTCGCGGACTCTGGAAACACCATATATTTT.

The count of this clone is one. This sequence joins TRBV27 and TRBJ2-1; a possible D gene is TRBD1 (5 bases). This CDR3 has 12 residues. In germline, CDR1 is MNHEY, CDR2 SMNVEV (reference sequence). V was clipped by 8 bases and J by 8 bases, with 13 bases between them. In DNA, the CDR3 is TGTGCCAGCGCCCCAGGACACTATGAGCAGTTCTTC. Translation: CASAPGHYEQFF.

The count of this clone is one. The DNA for the CDR3 is TGCGCCAGCAGCCCAAGTGGGTCGGGGGACTACGAGCAGTACTTC. It encodes CASSPSGSGDYEQYF. This chain joins TRBV4-1 and TRBJ2-7; weak D call: TRBD2 (6 bases). Germline CDR1 is MGHRA and CDR2 is YSYEKL. Trimming pared 4 bases from V and 3 bases from J, leaving 16 bases between. The CDR3 length is 15 residues.

The chain combines TRBV10-2 with TRBJ2-5, with D perhaps matching TRBD2 (7 bases). V lost 6 bases to trimming and J lost 5 bases, with 16 bases between them. This CDR3 has 14 residues. Per germline, CDR1 WSHSY and CDR2 SAAADI. The CDR3 loop reads CASSRRGGWETQYF. The CDR3 DNA reads TGCGCCAGCAGCCGAAGGGGGGGGTGGGAGACCCAGTACTTC.

V and J are TRBV6-5 and TRBJ2-7; D is ambiguous. The germline CDR1 and CDR2 sequences are MNHEY and SVGAGI. CDR3 length equals 15 residues. Trimming cost V 2 bases and J 5 bases, with 16 bases left between them. CDR3 sequence: CASSYGSAGRDEQYF. CDR3 DNA: TGTGCCAGCAGTTACGGGTCGGCAGGTCGTGACGAGCAGTACTTC.

This clone came up a few times. V is TRBV4-1 and J is TRBJ1-1; D is unclear. The V gene's germline CDR1 is MGHRA and CDR2 YSYEKL. The CDR3 length is 13 residues. The V and J ends lost 5 bases and 2 bases respectively, with 9 bases between them. CDR3 bases: TGCGCCAGCAGCGCTGACACTAACACTGAAGCTTTCTTT. Translating it yields CASSADTNTEAFF.

The chain has TRBV5-4 and TRBJ1-5; tentatively, D is TRBD1 (6 bases). The CDR3 extends over 12 amino acids. The V gene's germline CDR1 is SGHNT and CDR2 YYREEE (reference sequence). Trimming took off 9 bases at V and 3 bases at J, with 10 bases between the two ends. CDR3 protein: CAIRTDNQPQHF. CDR3 sequence (DNA): TGTGCCATACGGACAGACAATCAGCCCCAGCATTTT.

The sample holds a few counts of this clone. The chain uses TRBV11-2 and TRBJ2-7; no clear D gene. Germline lookup yields CDR1 SGHAT and CDR2 FQNNGV. V was cut by 5 bases and J by 2 bases, with 10 bases left in between. The CDR3 has 13 amino acids. The CDR3 loop reads CASSVGSTYEQYF. In DNA form, the CDR3 reads TGTGCCAGCAGCGTCGGGTCTACCTACGAGCAGTACTTC.

The genes are TRBV7-9 and TRBJ2-7; 8 bases match TRBD1. Trimming cost V 6 bases and J 4 bases; bases outside gene matches: 11. This CDR3 region has 15 residues. CDR1 is SEHNR and CDR2 is FQNEAQ in the germline V gene (reference sequence). CDR3 in DNA: TGTGCCAGCAGTCCTAGGTCGGGACAGGTTTACGAGCAGTACTTC. Protein sequence: CASSPRSGQVYEQYF.